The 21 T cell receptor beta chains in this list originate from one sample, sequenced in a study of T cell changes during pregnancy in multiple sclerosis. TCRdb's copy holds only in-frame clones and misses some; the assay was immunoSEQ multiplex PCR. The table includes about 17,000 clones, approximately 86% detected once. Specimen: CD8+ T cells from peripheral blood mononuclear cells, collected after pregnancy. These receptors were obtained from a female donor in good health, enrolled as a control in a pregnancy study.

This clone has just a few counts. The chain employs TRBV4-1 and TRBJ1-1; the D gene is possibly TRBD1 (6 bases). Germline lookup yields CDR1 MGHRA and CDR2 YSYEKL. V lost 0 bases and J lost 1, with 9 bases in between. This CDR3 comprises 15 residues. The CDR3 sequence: CASSQDQGTNTEAFF. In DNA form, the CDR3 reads TGCGCCAGCAGCCAAGATCAGGGGACGAACACTGAAGCTTTCTTT.

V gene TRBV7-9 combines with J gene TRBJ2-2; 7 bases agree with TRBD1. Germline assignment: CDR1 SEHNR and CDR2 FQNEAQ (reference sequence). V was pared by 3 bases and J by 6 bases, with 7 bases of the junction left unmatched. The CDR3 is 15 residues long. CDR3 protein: CASSLVGGDSGELFF. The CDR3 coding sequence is TGTGCCAGCAGCTTGGTAGGGGGCGACTCCGGGGAGCTGTTTTTT.

CDR3 coding DNA: TGCGCCAGCAGACCCACACGAAGCAATGAGCAGTTCTTC. This gives the protein CASRPTRSNEQFF. The V gene is TRBV5-1, the J gene TRBJ2-1; no firm D call. The CDR3 length is 13 residues. The ends were cut back, 5 bases at V and 6 bases at J, with 12 bases in the middle. Germline values: CDR1 SGHRS, CDR2 YFSETQ.

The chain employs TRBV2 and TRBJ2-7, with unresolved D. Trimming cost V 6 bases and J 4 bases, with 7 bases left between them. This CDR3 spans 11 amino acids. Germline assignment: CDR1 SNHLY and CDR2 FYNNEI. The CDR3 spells CASSLSYEQYF. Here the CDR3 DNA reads TGTGCCAGCAGCTTATCTTACGAGCAGTACTTC.

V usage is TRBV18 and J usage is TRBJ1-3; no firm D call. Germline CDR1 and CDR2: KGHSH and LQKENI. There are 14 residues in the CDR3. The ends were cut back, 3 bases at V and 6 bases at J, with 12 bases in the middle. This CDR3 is CASSPSEGINTIYF. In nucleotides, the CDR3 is TGTGCCAGCTCACCTTCCGAGGGTATAAACACCATATATTTT.

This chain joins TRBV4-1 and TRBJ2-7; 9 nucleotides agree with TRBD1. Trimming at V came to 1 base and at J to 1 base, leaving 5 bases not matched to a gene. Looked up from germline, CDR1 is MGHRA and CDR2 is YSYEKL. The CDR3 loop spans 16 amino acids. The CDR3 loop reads CASSQGGTGRSYEQYF. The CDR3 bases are TGCGCCAGCAGCCAAGGAGGGACAGGGAGGTCCTACGAGCAGTACTTC.

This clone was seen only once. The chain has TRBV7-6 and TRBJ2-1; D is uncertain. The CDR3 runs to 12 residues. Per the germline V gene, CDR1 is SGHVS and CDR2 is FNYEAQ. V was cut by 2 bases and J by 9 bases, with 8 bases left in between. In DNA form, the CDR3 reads TGTGCCAGCAGCTTAACGCGATCTGAGCAGTTCTTC. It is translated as CASSLTRSEQFF.

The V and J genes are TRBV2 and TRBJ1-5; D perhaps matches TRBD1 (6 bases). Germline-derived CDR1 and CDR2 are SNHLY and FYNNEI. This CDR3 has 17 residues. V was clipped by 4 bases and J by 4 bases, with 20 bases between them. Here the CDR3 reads CASSGQVREGLNQPQHF. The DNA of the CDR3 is TGTGCCAGCAGTGGACAGGTTCGGGAAGGCCTTAATCAGCCCCAGCATTTT.

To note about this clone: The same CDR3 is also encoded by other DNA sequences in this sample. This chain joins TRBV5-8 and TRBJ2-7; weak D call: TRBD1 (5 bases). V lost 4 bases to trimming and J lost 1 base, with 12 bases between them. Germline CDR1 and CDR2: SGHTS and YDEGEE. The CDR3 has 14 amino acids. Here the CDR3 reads CASSRGDSSYEQYF. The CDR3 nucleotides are TGTGCCAGCAGCCGCGGTGACAGTTCCTACGAGCAGTACTTC.

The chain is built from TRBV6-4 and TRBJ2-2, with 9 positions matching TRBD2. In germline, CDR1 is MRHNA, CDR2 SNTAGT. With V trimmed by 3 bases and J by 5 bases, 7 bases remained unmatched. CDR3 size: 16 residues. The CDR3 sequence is CASSEGGLAATGELFF. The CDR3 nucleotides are TGTGCCAGCAGTGAAGGGGGACTAGCCGCAACCGGGGAGCTGTTTTTT.

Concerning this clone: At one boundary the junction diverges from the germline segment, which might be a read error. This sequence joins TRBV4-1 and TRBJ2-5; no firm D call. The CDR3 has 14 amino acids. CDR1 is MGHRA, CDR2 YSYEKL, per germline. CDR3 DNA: TGCGCCAGCAGCCAAGTTGGAGACCAAGAGATCCAGTACTTC. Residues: CASSQVGDQEIQYF.

CDR3 amino acids: CASSEATGGNQPQHF. DNA for the CDR3: TGTGCCAGCAGTGAAGCAACAGGGGGCAATCAGCCCCAGCATTTT. The rearrangement uses TRBV6-1 and TRBJ1-5; 7 nucleotides align to TRBD1. Germline CDR1 and CDR2: MNHNS and SASEGT. The CDR3 length is 15 residues. The V gene end was trimmed by 0 bases and the J gene end by 2 bases; junction bases not matched to a gene: 1.

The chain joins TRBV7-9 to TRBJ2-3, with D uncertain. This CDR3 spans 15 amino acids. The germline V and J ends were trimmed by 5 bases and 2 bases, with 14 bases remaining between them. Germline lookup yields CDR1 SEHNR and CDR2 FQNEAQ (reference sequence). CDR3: CASSESQFITDTQYF. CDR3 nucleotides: TGTGCCAGCAGCGAATCACAGTTCATCACAGATACGCAGTATTTT.

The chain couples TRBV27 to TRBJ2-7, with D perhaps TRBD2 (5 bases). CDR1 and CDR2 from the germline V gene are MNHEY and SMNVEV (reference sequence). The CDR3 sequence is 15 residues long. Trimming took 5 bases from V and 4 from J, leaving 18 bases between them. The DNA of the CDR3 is TGTGCCAGCAGTGGAGGACTTTCCCCCCGATACGAGCAGTACTTC. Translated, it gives CASSGGLSPRYEQYF.

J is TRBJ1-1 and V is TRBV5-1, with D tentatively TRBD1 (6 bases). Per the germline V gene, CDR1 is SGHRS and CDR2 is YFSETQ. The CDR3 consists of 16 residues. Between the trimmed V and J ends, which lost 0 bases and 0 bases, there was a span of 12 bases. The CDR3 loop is CASSLEGDTMNTEAFF. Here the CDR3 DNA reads TGCGCCAGCAGCTTGGAAGGGGACACTATGAACACTGAAGCTTTCTTT.

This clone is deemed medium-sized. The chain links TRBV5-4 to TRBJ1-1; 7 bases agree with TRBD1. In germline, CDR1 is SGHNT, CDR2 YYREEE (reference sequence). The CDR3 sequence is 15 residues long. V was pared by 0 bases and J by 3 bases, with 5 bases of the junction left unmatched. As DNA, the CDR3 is TGTGCCAGCAGCTTGGCCTCAGGGGGTGACACTGAAGCTTTCTTT. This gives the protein CASSLASGGDTEAFF.

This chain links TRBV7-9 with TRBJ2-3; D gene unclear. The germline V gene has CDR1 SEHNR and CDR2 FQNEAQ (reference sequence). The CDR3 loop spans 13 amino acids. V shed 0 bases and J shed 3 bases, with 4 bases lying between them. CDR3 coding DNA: TGTGCCAGCAGCTTAGCGGCTACAGATACGCAGTATTTT. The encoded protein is CASSLAATDTQYF.

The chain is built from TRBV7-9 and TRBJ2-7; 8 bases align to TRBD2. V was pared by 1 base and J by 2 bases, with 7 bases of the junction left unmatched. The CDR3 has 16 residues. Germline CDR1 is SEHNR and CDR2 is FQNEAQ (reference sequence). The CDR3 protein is CASSLVAPGGPYEQYF. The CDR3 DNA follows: TGTGCCAGCAGCTTAGTCGCACCGGGGGGGCCCTACGAGCAGTACTTC.

CDR3 bases: TGCGCCAGCAGCCTCGAGCGGGAGTCTACAGATACGCAGTATTTT. This encodes CASSLERESTDTQYF. The V gene is TRBV4-1, the J gene TRBJ2-3; 8 positions agree with TRBD2. The germline CDR1 and CDR2 sequences are MGHRA and YSYEKL. Trimming at V came to 4 bases and at J to 3 bases, leaving 6 bases not matched to a gene. CDR3 size: 15 residues.

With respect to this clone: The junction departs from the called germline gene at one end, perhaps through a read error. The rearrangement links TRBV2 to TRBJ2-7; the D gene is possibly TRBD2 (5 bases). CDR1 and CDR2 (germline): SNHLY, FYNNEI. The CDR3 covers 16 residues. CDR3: CANSEDEGSSSYEQYF. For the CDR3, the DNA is TGTGCCAACAGTGAGGACGAGGGCTCTAGCTCCTACGAGCAGTACTTC.

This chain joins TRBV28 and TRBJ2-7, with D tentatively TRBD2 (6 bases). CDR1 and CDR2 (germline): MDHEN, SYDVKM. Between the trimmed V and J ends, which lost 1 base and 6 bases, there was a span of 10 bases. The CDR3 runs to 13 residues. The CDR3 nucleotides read TGTGCCAGCAGTTTATCCGGTAGCGGCGAGCAGTACTTC. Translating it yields CASSLSGSGEQYF.